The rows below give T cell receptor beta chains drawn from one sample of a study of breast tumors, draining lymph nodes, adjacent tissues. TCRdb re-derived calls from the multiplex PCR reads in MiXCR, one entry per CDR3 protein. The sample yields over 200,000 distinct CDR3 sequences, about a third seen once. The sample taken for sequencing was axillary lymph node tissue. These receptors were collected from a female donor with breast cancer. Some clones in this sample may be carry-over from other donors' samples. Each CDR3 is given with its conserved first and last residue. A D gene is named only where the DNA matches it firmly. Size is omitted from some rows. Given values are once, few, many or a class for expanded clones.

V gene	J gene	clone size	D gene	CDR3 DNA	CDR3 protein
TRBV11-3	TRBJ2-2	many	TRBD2	TGTGCCAGCAGCTCCATAGCGGGAGGAAACACCGGGGAGCTGTTTTTT	CASSSIAGGNTGELFF
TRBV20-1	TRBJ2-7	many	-	TGCAGTGCTAGAGGTAGCGATACATCCTACGAGCAGTACTTC	CSARGSDTSYEQYF
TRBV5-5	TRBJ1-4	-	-	TGTGCCAGCAGCCCCGTGGGGGCTGCTAATGAAAAACTGTTTTTT	CASSPVGAANEKLFF
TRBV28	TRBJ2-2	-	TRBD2	TGTGCCAGCAGTTTGTCCAGGGCAGCGGGAGTCGTCGGGGAGCTGTTTTTT	CASSLSRAAGVVGELFF
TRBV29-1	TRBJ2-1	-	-	TGCAGCGCGGGAGATGAGCAGTTCTTC	CSAGDEQFF
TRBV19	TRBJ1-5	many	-	TGTGCCACCTCCCCCCGACAGTTCAATCAGCCCCAGCATTTT	CATSPRQFNQPQHF
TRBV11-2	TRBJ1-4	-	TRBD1	TGTGCCAGCAGTTACTCGACAGGGGGCGCAACTAATGAAAAACTGTTTTTT	CASSYSTGGATNEKLFF
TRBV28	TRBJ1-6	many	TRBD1	TGTGCCAGCAGTGACAGGGTTTCACCCCTCCACTTT	CASSDRVSPLHF
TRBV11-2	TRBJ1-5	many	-	TGTGCCAGCAGCTTATTTGAACTAGGCGACATGGCCAATCAGCCCCAGCATTTT	CASSLFELGDMANQPQHF
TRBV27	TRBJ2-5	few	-	TGTGCCAGCCGGCGGGACTCCCGGTACCAAGAGACCCAGTACTTC	CASRRDSRYQETQYF
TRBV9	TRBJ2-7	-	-	TGTGCCAGCAGCGTAGCTCTGGTGACTACCGAGCAGTCCTTC	CASSVALVTTEQSF
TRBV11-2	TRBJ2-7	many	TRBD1	TGTGCCAGCAGCTCACAGGGGGCACGTTTTTCCAACGAGCAGTACTTC	CASSSQGARFSNEQYF
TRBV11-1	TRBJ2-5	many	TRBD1	TGTGCCAGCAGCCGGCCGGGACAGCAAGAGACCCAGTACTTC	CASSRPGQQETQYF
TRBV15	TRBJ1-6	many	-	TGTGCCACCGCCGAGGCTTCCTATAATTCACCCCTCCACTTT	CATAEASYNSPLHF
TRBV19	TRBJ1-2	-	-	TGTGCCAGTAGTAAATCCGAGACTGGCCTTGGCTACACCTTC	CASSKSETGLGYTF
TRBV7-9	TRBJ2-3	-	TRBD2	TGTGCCAGCAGCTCCCTTGCGGGAGGGCCGATAGATACGCAGTATTTT	CASSSLAGGPIDTQYF
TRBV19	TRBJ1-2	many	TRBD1	TGTGCCAGTAGTCCGAGACAGGGGTACTATGGCTACACCTTC	CASSPRQGYYGYTF
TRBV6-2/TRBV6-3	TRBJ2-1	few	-	TGTGCCAGCAGGCATCCCGTCGGACGGGAGTATGAGCAGTTCTTC	CASRHPVGREYEQFF
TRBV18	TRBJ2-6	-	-	TGTGCCAGCTCACCACAAGGGGGTCCTTTCTCTGGGGCCAACGTCCTGACTTTC	CASSPQGGPFSGANVLTF
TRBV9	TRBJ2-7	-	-	TGTGCCAGCAGCGGGGGACTCCCGGGGGACGAGCAGTACTTC	CASSGGLPGDEQYF
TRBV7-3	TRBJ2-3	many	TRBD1	TGTGCCAGCAGTACCGGGACAGGGTCAGATACGCAGTATTTT	CASSTGTGSDTQYF
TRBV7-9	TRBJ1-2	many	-	TGTGCCAGCAGTAGAATGGGGGAGCTTGTTTATGGCTACCCCTTC	CASSRMGELVYGYPF
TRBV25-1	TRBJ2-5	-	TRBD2	TGTGCCAGCAGTGAATGGGAGGGTCCGGAGACCCAGTACTTC	CASSEWEGPETQYF
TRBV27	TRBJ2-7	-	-	TGTGCCAGCAGCCACGGGGGGCCTTGGGAGCAGCACTTC	CASSHGGPWEQHF
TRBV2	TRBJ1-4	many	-	TGTGCCAGCAGTGATTCGGGGGTGGGTGAAAAACTGTTTTTT	CASSDSGVGEKLFF
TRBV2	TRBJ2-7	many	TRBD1	TGTGCCAGCTGGAGACAGGGAAACTACGAGCAGTACTTC	CASWRQGNYEQYF
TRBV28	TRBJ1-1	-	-	TGTGCCAGCATTCTCGTGGCGAACACTGAAGCTTTCTTT	CASILVANTEAFF
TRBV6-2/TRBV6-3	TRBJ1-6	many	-	TGTGCCAGCAGTTACTGGGAGGGAGCTAATTCACCCCTCCACTTT	CASSYWEGANSPLHF
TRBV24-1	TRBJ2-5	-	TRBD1	TGTGCCACCAGTGCTCGGACAGGGCTCATGGAGACCCAGTACTTC	CATSARTGLMETQYF
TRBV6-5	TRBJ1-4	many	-	TGTGCCAGCAGTTTTCAGCGGGCTGAAAAACTGTTTTTT	CASSFQRAEKLFF
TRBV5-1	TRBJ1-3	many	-	TGCGCCAGCAGCTTCAGGGGAGACCCCGGATACACCATATATTTT	CASSFRGDPGYTIYF
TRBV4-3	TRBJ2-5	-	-	TGCGCCAGCAGCCAAGATTGGGGGGGCTGGGAGCCCCAGTACTTC	CASSQDWGGWEPQYF
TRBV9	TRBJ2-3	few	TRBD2	TGTGCCAGCAGCCAGACTAGCGGAAGCTACAATGAGCAGTATTTT	CASSQTSGSYNEQYF
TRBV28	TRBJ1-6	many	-	TGTGCCAGCGGAATTGGGAGACATGTCCCCCACTTT	CASGIGRHVPHF
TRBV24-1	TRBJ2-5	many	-	TGTGCCACCAGTGATAGGGGGGGGGTCAGGGGGAGAGAGACCCAGTACTTC	CATSDRGGVRGRETQYF
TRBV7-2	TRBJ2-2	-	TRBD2	TGTGCCAGCAGCAGGGGGGGGACTAGCGGGGGCGGCACCGGGGAGCTGTTTTTT	CASSRGGTSGGGTGELFF
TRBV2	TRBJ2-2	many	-	TGTGCCAGCAGTGAAGTAGCGTTCGCGAACACCGGGGAGCTGTTTTTT	CASSEVAFANTGELFF
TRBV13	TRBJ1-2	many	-	TGTGCCAGCAGCTTAGGCCGGGGAGGGGCGTATGGCTACACCTTC	CASSLGRGGAYGYTF
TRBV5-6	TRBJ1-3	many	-	TGTGCCAGCAGTTTTTACAGCAACTCTGGAAACACCATATATTTT	CASSFYSNSGNTIYF
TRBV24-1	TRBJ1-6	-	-	TGTGCAAACTTCCGGGAGAGAAATTCACCCCTCCACTTT	CANFRERNSPLHF
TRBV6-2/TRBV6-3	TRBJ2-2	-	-	TGTGCCAGCAGTCACTCCCAACTCACCGGGGAGCTGTTTTTT	CASSHSQLTGELFF
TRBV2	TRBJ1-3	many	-	TGTGCCCTTAGGGGGGCGCGTGGAAACACCATATATTTT	CALRGARGNTIYF
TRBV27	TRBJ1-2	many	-	TGTGCCAGCAGTTTAAATTATGGACGTCATGGCTACACCTTC	CASSLNYGRHGYTF
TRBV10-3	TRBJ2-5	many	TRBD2	TGTGCCATCAGTGAGGAGTGGACTAGAAGGACCCAGTACTTC	CAISEEWTRRTQYF
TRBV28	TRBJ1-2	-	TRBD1	TGTGCCAGCAGTCCGAGGCAGGGGGCGCTTACTCCTTTCTATGGCTACACCTTC	CASSPRQGALTPFYGYTF
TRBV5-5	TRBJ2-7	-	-	TGTGCCAGCAGCTTGGCCCAGTACTCATCCTCCTACGAGCAGTACTTC	CASSLAQYSSSYEQYF
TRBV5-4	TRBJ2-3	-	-	TGTGCCAGCAGCTGGGGGATTGCTCTCCTGGGGCCAGATACGCAGTATTTC	CASSWGIALLGPDTQYF
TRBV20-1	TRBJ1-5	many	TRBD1	TGCAGTGCGGGGACAGGTCGTAATCAGCCCCAGCATTTT	CSAGTGRNQPQHF
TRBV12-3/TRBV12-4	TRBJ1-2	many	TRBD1	TGTGCCAGCAGCCACCTAAACAGGGGCGGGGGCCCCTTCTATGGCTACACCTTC	CASSHLNRGGGPFYGYTF
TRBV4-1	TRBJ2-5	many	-	TGCGCCAGCAGCCAGGGGGGATTGCGGCAAGAGACCCAGTACTTC	CASSQGGLRQETQYF
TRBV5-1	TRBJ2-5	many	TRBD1	TGCGCCAGCAGCTTGGCCGTATCAAAGGGGGCCCAAGAGACCCAGTACTTC	CASSLAVSKGAQETQYF
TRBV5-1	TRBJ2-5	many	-	TGCGCCAGCAGCTTATCCCTGGCCGGGGGGACCCAGTACTTC	CASSLSLAGGTQYF
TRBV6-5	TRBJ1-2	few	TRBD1	TGTGCCAGCAGACAGGGGACGGGCCCTTCTGGCTACACCTTC	CASRQGTGPSGYTF
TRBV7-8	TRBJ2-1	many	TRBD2	TGTGCCAGCAGATCCCCACCTGGACTAGCGGCTCGAAGCTCCTACAATGAGCAGTTCTTC	CASRSPPGLAARSSYNEQFF
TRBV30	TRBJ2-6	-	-	TGTGCCTGGAGTGGTGGGGGGCCCGGGGCCAACGTCCTGACTTTC	CAWSGGGPGANVLTF